Described below is a single T cell receptor (beta chain) sequence and its context. The data originate from a study of shared clonotypes between healthy human individuals. The germline CDR1 and CDR2 sequences are SEHNR and FQNEAQ (reference sequence). This CDR3 spans 14 amino acids. Deletions cut 5 bases from V and 5 bases from J, with 15 bases between. The study drew its donors from healthy HIV-negative adults without recent acute infections or vaccinations. Only in-frame clones appear in the TCRdb table, and some are missing; sequencing was by immunoSEQ multiplex PCR. Of around 510,000 clones listed, about 96% are singletons.

The sample was naive CD4+ T cells sorted from blood. The sample's subset: CD45RA+ positively selected. This chain uses TRBV7-9 with TRBJ2-5; D is possibly TRBD2 (6 bases). This TCR came from a woman in her twenties or thirties in good health. CDR3 sequence (DNA): TGTGCCAGCAGCGCCCGGGACTTCGGGGAGACCCAGTACTTC. Translating gives CASSARDFGETQYF. Combining the CDR3 with reference TRBV7-9 and TRBJ2-5 gives the whole variable domain DTGVSQNPRHKITKRGQNVTFRCDPISEHNRLYWYRQTLGQGPEFLTYFQNEAQLEKSRLLSDRFSAERPKGSFSTLEIQRTEQGDSAMYLCASSARDFGETQYFGPGTRLLVL.